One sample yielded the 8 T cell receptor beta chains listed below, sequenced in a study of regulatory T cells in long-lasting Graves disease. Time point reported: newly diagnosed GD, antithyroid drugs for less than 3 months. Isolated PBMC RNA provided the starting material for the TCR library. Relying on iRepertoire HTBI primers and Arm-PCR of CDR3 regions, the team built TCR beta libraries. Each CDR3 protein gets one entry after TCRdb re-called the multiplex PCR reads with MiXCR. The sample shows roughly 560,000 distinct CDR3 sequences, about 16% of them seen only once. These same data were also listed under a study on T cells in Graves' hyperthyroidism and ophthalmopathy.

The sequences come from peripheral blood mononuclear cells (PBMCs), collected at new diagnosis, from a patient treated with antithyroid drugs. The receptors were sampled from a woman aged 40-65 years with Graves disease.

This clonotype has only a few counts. CDR3: CASRHTQSGIYNEQFF. CDR3 bases: TGTGCCAGCAGACACACTCAGAGCGGGATCTACAATGAGCAGTTCTTC. The rearrangement joins TRBV2 to TRBJ2-1, with 7 bases that match TRBD2. The CDR3 has 16 residues. The trim removed 6 bases at V and 3 bases at J, leaving 11 bases unmatched. Germline CDR1 reads SNHLY; CDR2 reads FYNNEI.

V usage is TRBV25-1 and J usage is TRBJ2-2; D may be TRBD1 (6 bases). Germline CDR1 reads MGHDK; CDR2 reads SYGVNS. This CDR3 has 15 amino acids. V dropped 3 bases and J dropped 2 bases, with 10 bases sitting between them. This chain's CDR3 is CASSESGVNTGELFF. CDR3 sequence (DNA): TGTGCCAGCAGTGAGTCAGGGGTAAACACCGGGGAGCTGTTTTTT.

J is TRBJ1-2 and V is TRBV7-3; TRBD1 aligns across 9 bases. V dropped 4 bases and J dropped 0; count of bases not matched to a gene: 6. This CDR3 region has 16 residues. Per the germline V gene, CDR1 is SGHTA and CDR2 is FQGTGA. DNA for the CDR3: TGTGCCAGCAGCTCCTCCGGGACAGGGCCTAACTATGGCTACACCTTC. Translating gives CASSSSGTGPNYGYTF.

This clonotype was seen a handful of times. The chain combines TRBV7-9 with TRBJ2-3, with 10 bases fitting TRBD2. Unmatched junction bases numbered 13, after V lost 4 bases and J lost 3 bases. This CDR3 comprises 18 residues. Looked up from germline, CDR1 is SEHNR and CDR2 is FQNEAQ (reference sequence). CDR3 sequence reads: CASSSSRVLAGRTDTQYF. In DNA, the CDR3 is TGTGCCAGCAGCTCCTCCCGAGTACTAGCGGGGCGTACAGATACGCAGTATTTT.

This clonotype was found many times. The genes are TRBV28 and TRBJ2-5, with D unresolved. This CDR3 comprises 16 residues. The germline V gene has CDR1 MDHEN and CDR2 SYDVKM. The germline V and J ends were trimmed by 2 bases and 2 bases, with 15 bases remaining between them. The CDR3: CASSLPAGRIQETQYF. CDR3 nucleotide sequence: TGTGCCAGCAGTTTACCAGCTGGTCGAATACAAGAGACCCAGTACTTC. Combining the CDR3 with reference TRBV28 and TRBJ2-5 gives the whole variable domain DVKVTQSSRYLVKRTGEKVFLECVQDMDHENMFWYRQDPGLGLRLIYFSYDVKMKEKGDIPEGYSVSREKKERFSLILESASTNQTSMYLCASSLPAGRIQETQYFGPGTRLLVL.

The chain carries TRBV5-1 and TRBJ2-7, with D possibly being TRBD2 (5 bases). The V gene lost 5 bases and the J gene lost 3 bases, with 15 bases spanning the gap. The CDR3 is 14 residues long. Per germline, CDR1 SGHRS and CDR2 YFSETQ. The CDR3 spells CASRPGPRDYEQYF. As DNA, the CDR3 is TGCGCCAGCAGGCCAGGACCCCGGGACTACGAGCAGTACTTC.

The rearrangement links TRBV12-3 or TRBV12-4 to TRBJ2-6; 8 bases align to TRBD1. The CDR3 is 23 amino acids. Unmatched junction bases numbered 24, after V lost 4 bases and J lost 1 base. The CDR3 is CASSSRRVGQGISQRSGANVLTF. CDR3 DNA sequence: TGTGCCAGCAGTTCCCGACGGGTAGGACAGGGAATTAGTCAGCGTTCTGGGGCCAACGTCCTGACTTTC.

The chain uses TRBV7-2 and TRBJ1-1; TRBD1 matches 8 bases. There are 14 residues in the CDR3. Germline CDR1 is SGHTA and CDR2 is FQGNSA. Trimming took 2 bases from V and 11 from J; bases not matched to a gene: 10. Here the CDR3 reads CASSLKGTGPRAFF. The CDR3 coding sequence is TGTGCCAGCAGCTTAAAGGGGACAGGCCCCCGGGCTTTCTTT.